This T cell receptor beta chain is drawn from a study of cytomegalovirus exposure and HLA in healthy donors. In the PCR, 60 Vbeta and 13 Jbeta primers were used. The repertoire was sequenced with immunoSEQ multiplex PCR; TCRdb's copy has only in-frame clones and lacks some. The sample has about 260,000 clones, almost 85% seen once; the top ten hold roughly 2%. Germline CDR1 SGHTA, CDR2 FQGNSA. The CDR3 consists of 14 residues. The V segment lost 7 bases and the J segment 5 bases; nucleotides outside the gene matches: 10. The rearrangement joins TRBV7-2 to TRBJ2-5; TRBD2 matches 7 bases. The specimen sequenced was PBMCs. This TCR derives from a woman in her 40s in good health and CMV-seropositive. The CDR3 nucleotides read TGTGCCAGCACCCCCCGGCGGGAGTTCGAGACCCAGTACTTC. Amino acids: CASTPRREFETQYF.